These 22 T cell receptor beta chains share one sample of origin, sequenced in a study of cytomegalovirus exposure and HLA in healthy donors. The table came from immunoSEQ multiplex PCR; TCRdb's copy has only in-frame clones and leaves some out. The repertoire includes about 160,000 clones, roughly 84% of them detected once, and 10% sits in the top ten. Sequencing input: PBMCs. All receptors derive from a man in his thirties or forties in good health and CMV-seropositive.

The V call is TRBV6-1, the J call TRBJ1-1, with D unresolved. CDR3 length equals 13 residues. Germline values: CDR1 MNHNS, CDR2 SASEGT. V lost 11 bases, J lost 3 bases, and 16 bases lay in between. As DNA, the CDR3 is TGTGCCTCTGGCAGAGGGAAGGACACTGAAGCTTTCTTT. Protein product: CASGRGKDTEAFF.

The gene calls are TRBV5-1 and TRBJ2-5, with D perhaps TRBD1 or TRBD2 (5 bases each). The J call may be wrong; the DNA end is better matched by TRBJ2-7. This CDR3 is 14 amino acids long. Germline V gives CDR1 SGHRS, CDR2 YFSETQ. This CDR3 reads CASSLALGDYEQYF. The CDR3 DNA sequence: TGCGCCAGCAGCTTGGCCCTGGGGGACTACGAGCAGTACTTC.

The CDR3 protein is CASSIRETQYF. CDR3 in DNA: TGTGCCAGTAGTATCAGAGAGACCCAGTACTTC. The genes are TRBV19 and TRBJ2-5; D unclear. The CDR3 length is 11 residues. The germline V gene has CDR1 LNHDA and CDR2 SQIVND (reference sequence). The V end was cut by 3 bases, the J end by 4 bases, with 3 bases between.

The chain joins TRBV5-1 to TRBJ2-3; 8 bases are shared with TRBD1. From germline, CDR1 is SGHRS and CDR2 YFSETQ. V lost 2 bases, J lost 5 bases, and 7 bases stayed unmatched. The CDR3 loop spans 15 amino acids. CDR3 nucleotide sequence: TGCGCCAGCAGCTTCTCCGGGACAGGAGGAGATACGCAGTATTTT. Encoded protein: CASSFSGTGGDTQYF.

This chain joins TRBV7-7 and TRBJ2-5; the match to TRBD1 covers 7 bases. V lost 2 bases, J lost 4 bases, and 10 bases stayed unmatched. This CDR3 comprises 16 residues. The V gene's germline CDR1 is SSHAT and CDR2 FNYEAQ (reference sequence). Written as DNA, the CDR3 is TGTGCCAGCAGCTTATCGTCGGGACAGTATCCAGAGACCCAGTACTTC. This translates into CASSLSSGQYPETQYF.

The V gene is TRBV4-3, the J gene TRBJ1-2; D is uncertain. The CDR3 totals 13 residues. V shed 1 base and J shed 5 bases, with 8 bases lying between them. CDR1 and CDR2 (germline): LGHNA, YSLEER. The CDR3 sequence: CASSQVYQYGYTF. Written as DNA, the CDR3 is TGCGCCAGCAGCCAAGTATATCAGTATGGCTACACCTTC.

The chain carries TRBV5-6 and TRBJ1-2; 10 bases align to TRBD1. This CDR3 contains 14 residues. Germline loops: CDR1 SGHDT, CDR2 YYEEEE. Trimming removed 4 bases from V and 2 bases from J; junction bases left unmatched: 2. The CDR3 protein is CASSAGQGNYGYTF. As DNA, the CDR3 is TGTGCCAGCAGCGCGGGACAGGGGAACTATGGCTACACCTTC.

The rearrangement uses TRBV5-1 and TRBJ2-3; 7 nucleotides agree with TRBD2. J gave up 1 base and V 9 bases, and 8 bases lay outside the gene matches. This CDR3 is built from 14 residues. CDR1 and CDR2 from the germline V gene are SGHRS and YFSETQ. CDR3 DNA: TGCGCCACTCGAGCGGGGACCCGCACAGATACGCAGTATTTT. This codes for CATRAGTRTDTQYF.

The chain combines TRBV6-5 with TRBJ1-2; D is possibly TRBD1 (5 bases). V shed 6 bases and J shed 5 bases, with 10 bases lying between them. In germline, CDR1 is MNHEY, CDR2 SVGAGI. The CDR3 runs to 12 residues. The CDR3 sequence is CASSPDSYGYTF. CDR3 nucleotide sequence: TGTGCCAGCAGCCCCGACAGTTATGGCTACACCTTC.

The chain has TRBV29-1 and TRBJ1-5; 10 bases line up with TRBD1. This CDR3 contains 16 residues. The V gene's germline CDR1 is SQVTM and CDR2 ANQGSEA. V dropped 6 bases and J dropped 4; count of bases not matched to a gene: 12. Written as DNA, the CDR3 is TGCAGCGTCCGGGTGACAGGGGGCAAAGGGAATCAGCCCCAGCATTTT. It codes for CSVRVTGGKGNQPQHF.

The chain has TRBV28 and TRBJ2-5; D perhaps matches TRBD2 (6 bases). Trimming stripped 5 bases from V and 5 bases from J, with 15 bases between. Germline assignment: CDR1 MDHEN and CDR2 SYDVKM. The CDR3 sequence is 14 residues long. The DNA for the CDR3 is TGTGCCAGCAGTGTGGGGGGACCCGGGGAGACCCAGTACTTC. It translates to CASSVGGPGETQYF.

This rearrangement joins TRBV2 to TRBJ1-2; 7 bases align to TRBD1. Per germline, CDR1 SNHLY and CDR2 FYNNEI. The CDR3 loop spans 17 amino acids. The V segment lost 2 bases and the J segment 8 bases; nucleotides outside the gene matches: 17. CDR3 DNA sequence: TGTGCCAGCAGTGAACTGGCCCTCCACAGGGGCGGTGGCGGCTACACCTTC. It codes for CASSELALHRGGGGYTF.

The V and J genes are TRBV28 and TRBJ2-1; TRBD1 is a possible D gene (5 bases). The CDR3 spans 12 residues. Germline CDR1 MDHEN, CDR2 SYDVKM. The V and J ends lost 6 bases and 4 bases respectively, with 7 bases between them. The CDR3 reads CASSPGYNEQFF. The DNA for the CDR3 is TGTGCCAGCAGCCCAGGGTACAATGAGCAGTTCTTC.

This clone was counted a single time. The V gene is TRBV9, the J gene TRBJ2-1; 7 bases match TRBD1. The CDR3 covers 15 residues. V lost 3 bases and J lost 3; bases outside the gene matches: 6. Germline CDR1 is SGDLS and CDR2 is YYNGEE. CDR3 coding DNA: TGTGCCAGCAGCGAGCAGGGGGACAGCTACAATGAGCAGTTCTTC. This encodes CASSEQGDSYNEQFF.

This clone was counted between two and nine times. The chain couples TRBV9 to TRBJ2-3; TRBD1 agrees at 7 bases. The J segment lost 2 bases and the V segment lost 2 bases, leaving 8 bases of the junction unmatched. This CDR3 contains 16 residues. The germline V gene has CDR1 SGDLS and CDR2 YYNGEE. The CDR3 bases are TGTGCCAGCAGCGTGGGACCGGGACAGAACACAGATACGCAGTATTTT. Its translation is CASSVGPGQNTDTQYF.

J is TRBJ2-3 and V is TRBV27; 8 bases are a match to TRBD1. The ends lost 4 bases at V and 0 bases at J; junction bases unmatched: 6. Germline V lookup: CDR1 MNHEY, CDR2 SMNVEV (reference sequence). The CDR3 is made up of 16 amino acids. CDR3 amino acids: CASSSGQGYSTDTQYF. DNA of the CDR3: TGTGCCAGCAGTTCAGGACAGGGTTATAGCACAGATACGCAGTATTTT.

The rearrangement uses TRBV4-3 and TRBJ2-5; 9 bases are shared with TRBD2. CDR1 is LGHNA, CDR2 YSLEER, per germline. V was pared by 5 bases and J by 5 bases, with 9 bases of the junction left unmatched. The CDR3 is made up of 15 amino acids. The CDR3 loop is CASSATGLAWETQYF. The CDR3 DNA follows: TGCGCCAGCAGCGCGACCGGACTAGCGTGGGAGACCCAGTACTTC.

This sequence joins TRBV4-2 and TRBJ2-3; a weak D match, TRBD1 (5 bases). This CDR3 is 19 amino acids long. Germline V gene sequence: CDR1 LGHNA, CDR2 YNFKEQ. The V end was cut by 0 bases, the J end by 0 bases, with 19 bases between. The CDR3 coding sequence is TGTGCCAGCAGCCAAGATAGGGGCCGGGCCCCCTATAGCACAGATACGCAGTATTTT. Protein: CASSQDRGRAPYSTDTQYF.

The gene calls are TRBV9 and TRBJ1-3, with 7 bases lining up with TRBD1. This CDR3 has 16 residues. The V gene end was trimmed by 3 bases and the J gene end by 0 bases; junction bases not matched to a gene: 6. Germline CDR1 SGDLS, CDR2 YYNGEE. The CDR3 loop is CASSANTGVSGNTIYF. The CDR3 region has the DNA TGTGCCAGCAGCGCAAATACAGGGGTCTCTGGAAACACCATATATTTT.

The chain combines TRBV6-5 with TRBJ1-6; D remains ambiguous. The germline V gene encodes CDR1 MNHEY and CDR2 SVGAGI. The CDR3 covers 14 residues. V was clipped by 0 bases and J by 6 bases, with 6 bases between them. CDR3 coding DNA: TGTGCCAGCAGTTACTCGCAGGCTAATTCACCCCTCCACTTT. Translated: CASSYSQANSPLHF.

The chain links TRBV7-3 to TRBJ2-5; the D gene is possibly TRBD1 (6 bases). From germline, CDR1 is SGHTA and CDR2 FQGTGA. This CDR3 comprises 14 residues. V lost 5 bases to trimming and J lost 1 base, with 11 bases between them. DNA of the CDR3: TGTGCCAGCAGCCCACAGGGATCCCAAGAGACCCAGTACTTC. Residues: CASSPQGSQETQYF.

The genes are TRBV28 and TRBJ1-1; D call uncertain. V lost 5 bases and J 4 bases, leaving 14 bases between the germline ends. This CDR3 contains 14 residues. Germline values: CDR1 MDHEN, CDR2 SYDVKM. The CDR3 is CASSPYGVGTEAFF. The CDR3 DNA reads as TGTGCCAGCAGTCCTTACGGGGTTGGCACTGAAGCTTTCTTT.